This entry lists 29 T cell receptor beta chains sequenced from one sample in a study of blood T cell repertoires in COVID-19. Repertoires were generated with immunoSEQ multiplex PCR, while TCRdb's copy carries only in-frame clones and drops some. The sample consists of 350,000 to 450,000 clones, about 89% of them appearing once. The sample taken for sequencing was peripheral blood. Receptors originate from a woman aged 60-75 years with COVID-19, enrolled during active disease.

The chain carries TRBV20-1 and TRBJ2-7; perhaps TRBD2 as D (5 bases). This CDR3 region has 11 residues. V was pared by 5 bases and J by 4 bases, with 9 bases between. CDR1 is DFQATT and CDR2 is SNEGSKA in the germline V gene (reference sequence). The CDR3 bases are TGCAGTGCTTCAAGGGAGTACGAGCAGTACTTC. As protein: CSASREYEQYF.

The chain employs TRBV18 and TRBJ1-6, with D possibly being TRBD1 (5 bases). The CDR3 runs 15 residues. V lost 1 base to trimming and J lost 10 bases, with 14 bases between them. Germline lookup yields CDR1 KGHSH and CDR2 LQKENI. In DNA, the CDR3 is TGTGCCAGCTCACCACTAGGTCAGGGCGAGTCACCCCTCCACTTT. This encodes CASSPLGQGESPLHF. The full variable domain, its missing parts supplied by reference TRBV18 and TRBJ1-6, is NAGVMQNPRHLVRRRGQEARLRCSPMKGHSHVYWYRQLPEEGLKFMVYLQKENIIDESGMPKERFSAEFPKEGPSILRIQQVVRGDSAAYFCASSPLGQGESPLHFGNGTRLTVT.

In DNA form, the CDR3 reads TGTGCCAGGGGTGGGGGACAGCGGGAGCAGTTCTTC. Amino acid sequence: CARGGGQREQFF. This sequence joins TRBV7-9 and TRBJ2-1, with 7 bases identical to TRBD1. The CDR3 totals 12 residues. CDR1 and CDR2 from the germline V gene are SEHNR and FQNEAQ (reference sequence). J gave up 10 bases and V 9 bases, and 9 bases lay outside the gene matches.

The chain links TRBV6-1 to TRBJ1-5; D gene uncertain. The CDR3 is 13 residues long. Germline V gives CDR1 MNHNS, CDR2 SASEGT. The V and J ends lost 2 bases and 7 bases respectively, with 9 bases between them. As DNA, the CDR3 is TGTGCCAGCAGTGAATTTCGAGGGCAGCCCCAGCATTTT. Translation: CASSEFRGQPQHF.

This chain joins TRBV3-1 (or the pseudogene TRBV3-2) and TRBJ1-5; tentative D call: TRBD1 (6 bases). This CDR3 is built from 14 residues. From germline, CDR1 is LGHDT and CDR2 YNNKEL (reference sequence). V was trimmed by 4 bases and J by 4 bases, leaving 11 bases between them. CDR3: CASSLRDTNQPQHF. Written as DNA, the CDR3 is TGTGCCAGCAGCCTCCGGGACACTAATCAGCCCCAGCATTTT.

The chain carries TRBV11-2 and TRBJ2-7; 8 nucleotides match TRBD1. The CDR3 has 17 residues. CDR1 and CDR2 from the germline V gene are SGHAT and FQNNGV. J gave up 5 bases and V 1 base, and 13 bases lay outside the gene matches. CDR3 region: CASSLVPRQGIFHEQYF. The CDR3 DNA is TGTGCCAGCAGCTTAGTACCACGACAGGGGATCTTCCACGAGCAGTACTTC.

V and J are TRBV6-5 and TRBJ2-7; tentatively, D is TRBD1 (6 bases). Germline loops: CDR1 MNHEY, CDR2 SVGAGI. Trimming shortened V by 6 bases and J by 1 base, and 16 bases separated the two germline ends. The CDR3 extends over 15 amino acids. The DNA of the CDR3 is TGTGCCAGCAGCTTCATCGGACAGCGGTCCTACGAGCAGTACTTC. Translating gives CASSFIGQRSYEQYF.

The rearrangement uses TRBV28 and TRBJ2-7, with D perhaps matching TRBD1 (6 bases). There are 12 residues in the CDR3. CDR1 and CDR2 from the germline V gene are MDHEN and SYDVKM. Between the trimmed V and J ends, which lost 8 bases and 5 bases, there was a span of 13 bases. CDR3 amino acids: CASHTGIHEQYF. The CDR3 DNA reads TGTGCCAGCCATACAGGGATTCACGAGCAGTACTTC.

V is TRBV7-8 and J is TRBJ1-5; 7 bases are shared with TRBD1. The CDR3 has 15 residues. Germline lookup yields CDR1 SGHVS and CDR2 FQNEAQ. V lost 7 bases to trimming and J lost 4 bases; unmatched junction nucleotides: 10. This CDR3 is CASTIGTARNQPQHF. The CDR3 nucleotides are TGTGCCAGCACCATCGGGACAGCTAGGAATCAGCCCCAGCATTTT.

The chain has TRBV30 and TRBJ1-2, with 9 positions matching TRBD1. CDR1 GTSNPN and CDR2 SVGIG come from the germline V gene (reference sequence). This CDR3 is built from 13 residues. V shed 1 base and J 8 bases; nucleotides not matched to a gene: 5. CDR3: CAWSEDRGGGYTF. The CDR3 coding sequence is TGTGCCTGGAGTGAGGACAGGGGAGGAGGCTACACCTTC.

The genes are TRBV19 and TRBJ1-1; D is possibly TRBD1 (5 bases). The CDR3 extends over 15 amino acids. The ends were cut back, 2 bases at V and 1 base at J, with 11 bases in the middle. Germline CDR1 LNHDA, CDR2 SQIVND (reference sequence). The CDR3 DNA follows: TGTGCCAGTAGTATATGGGCAGGGTCGAACACTGAAGCTTTCTTT. Amino acid sequence: CASSIWAGSNTEAFF.

This clone was seen a handful of times. The chain is built from TRBV14 and TRBJ2-1, with TRBD2 matching 10 bases. Unmatched junction bases numbered 7, after V lost 4 bases and J lost 10 bases. Looked up from germline, CDR1 is SGHDN and CDR2 is FVKESK. The length of the CDR3 is 14 residues. CDR3 amino acids: CASSLAGGILEQFF. The CDR3 bases are TGTGCCAGCAGCCTAGCGGGGGGTATCTTAGAGCAGTTCTTC.

J is TRBJ1-6 and V is TRBV7-9; perhaps TRBD1 as D (5 bases). Germline loops: CDR1 SEHNR, CDR2 FQNEAQ (reference sequence). The CDR3 runs 15 residues. Between the trimmed V and J ends, which lost 0 bases and 5 bases, there was a span of 8 bases. The CDR3 coding sequence is TGTGCCAGCAGCTTAGCCGGACAACATAATTCACCCCTCCACTTT. It is translated as CASSLAGQHNSPLHF.

The chain uses TRBV2 and TRBJ1-1, with 9 bases aligning to TRBD1. V was pared by 5 bases and J by 3 bases, with 4 bases of the junction left unmatched. This CDR3 contains 14 residues. From germline, CDR1 is SNHLY and CDR2 FYNNEI. DNA of the CDR3: TGTGCCAGCAGTACCCGGGACAGGGACACTGAAGCTTTCTTT. Translated: CASSTRDRDTEAFF.

This clone occurred a few times. The chain combines TRBV5-4 with TRBJ1-2, with 8 bases aligning to TRBD1. Per germline, CDR1 SGHNT and CDR2 YYREEE (reference sequence). This CDR3 comprises 13 residues. The trim removed 1 base at V and 6 bases at J, leaving 2 bases unmatched. CDR3 nucleotides: TGTGCCAGCAGCTTGCCAGGGGGCCATGGCTACACCTTC. Its protein is CASSLPGGHGYTF.

This sequence joins TRBV18 and TRBJ1-6; a possible D gene is TRBD1 (6 bases). The CDR3 runs to 14 residues. V shed 3 bases and J shed 9 bases, with 12 bases lying between them. CDR1 KGHSH and CDR2 LQKENI come from the germline V gene. The CDR3 sequence: CASSPEAGVSPLHF. CDR3 in DNA: TGTGCCAGCTCACCCGAGGCAGGGGTTTCACCCCTCCACTTT.

This chain uses TRBV25-1 with TRBJ1-6, with a possible D match to TRBD1 (6 bases). The CDR3 consists of 14 residues. Germline-derived CDR1 and CDR2 are MGHDK and SYGVNS. V shed 4 bases and J shed 7 bases, with 11 bases lying between them. Here the CDR3 reads CASSAGTSNSPLHF. The CDR3 DNA follows: TGTGCCAGCAGTGCAGGGACATCGAATTCACCCCTCCACTTT. Complete variable domain (other parts from reference TRBV25-1 and TRBJ1-6): EADIYQTPRYLVIGTGKKITLECSQTMGHDKMYWYQQDPGMELHLIHYSYGVNSTEKGDLSSESTVSRIRTEHFPLTLESARPSHTSQYLCASSAGTSNSPLHFGNGTRLTVT.

CDR3 DNA sequence: TGTGCCAGCAGCCAAGCAGGCTACCGGGGCTATGGCTACACCTTC. Translated: CASSQAGYRGYGYTF. V gene TRBV14 combines with J gene TRBJ1-2, with no clear D. The germline gives CDR1 SGHDN, CDR2 FVKESK. V dropped 1 base and J dropped 4 bases, with 13 bases sitting between them. The CDR3 extends over 15 amino acids.

The chain combines TRBV4-2 with TRBJ2-1; D gene uncertain. This CDR3 spans 14 amino acids. Germline CDR1 LGHNA, CDR2 YNFKEQ. Trimming pared 0 bases from V and 6 bases from J, leaving 9 bases between. DNA for the CDR3: TGTGCCAGCAGCCAAGATCTCGCCGGCAATGAGCAGTTCTTC. Translated: CASSQDLAGNEQFF.

This sequence joins TRBV5-5 and TRBJ1-4; 7 bases match TRBD1. The CDR3 is made up of 14 amino acids. From germline, CDR1 is SGHKS and CDR2 YYEKEE (reference sequence). The V and J ends lost 0 bases and 7 bases, in that order; junction bases with no gene match: 3. DNA for the CDR3: TGTGCCAGCAGCTTGGCATCAGGGGGTGAAAAACTGTTTTTT. This gives the protein CASSLASGGEKLFF.

This clone appeared once. The chain employs TRBV5-1 and TRBJ2-1; tentatively, D is TRBD1 (5 bases). There are 13 residues in the CDR3. The V gene lost 0 bases and the J gene lost 8 bases, with 9 bases spanning the gap. From germline, CDR1 is SGHRS and CDR2 YFSETQ. This chain's CDR3 is CASSLDRSHEQFF. The CDR3 region has the DNA TGCGCCAGCAGCTTGGACAGGTCCCATGAGCAGTTCTTC.

This rearrangement joins TRBV5-1 to TRBJ1-1; D is unclear. V lost 6 bases to trimming and J lost 1 base, with 16 bases between them. Germline CDR1 and CDR2: SGHRS and YFSETQ. The CDR3 extends over 15 amino acids. CDR3 amino acids: CASKTYQRENTEAFF. The CDR3 DNA is TGCGCCAGCAAAACTTACCAACGGGAGAACACTGAAGCTTTCTTT.

J is TRBJ2-1 and V is TRBV3-1 (or the pseudogene TRBV3-2); a weak D match, TRBD1 (6 bases). The V gene lost 1 base and the J gene lost 8 bases, with 15 bases spanning the gap. The CDR3 is 15 residues long. Germline V gives CDR1 LGHDT, CDR2 YNNKEL (reference sequence). Here the CDR3 DNA reads TGTGCCAGCAGCCAAGTCAGCACAGGGAAACATGAGCAGTTCTTC. Protein: CASSQVSTGKHEQFF.

V gene TRBV2 combines with J gene TRBJ1-2; 8 bases fit TRBD1. Unmatched junction bases numbered 7, after V lost 8 bases and J lost 5 bases. CDR3 length: 13 residues. In germline, CDR1 is SNHLY, CDR2 FYNNEI. CDR3 coding DNA: TGTGCCAGCCTTTGGACAGGGCAGTATGGCTACACCTTC. Translated, it gives CASLWTGQYGYTF.

The CDR3 DNA reads as TGTGCCAGCACGTCCCTTGGCGGAATCGCTGAAGCTTTCTTT. Translating it yields CASTSLGGIAEAFF. This chain uses TRBV2 with TRBJ1-1; no clear D gene. The CDR3 spans 14 residues. Germline CDR1 is SNHLY and CDR2 is FYNNEI. The V and J ends lost 7 bases and 6 bases respectively, with 18 bases between them.

CDR3 coding DNA: TGTGCCAGCAGATCAACAGGGGGCGATCCCACAGATACGCAGTATTTT. Translating it yields CASRSTGGDPTDTQYF. The rearrangement links TRBV9 to TRBJ2-3, with TRBD1 matching 9 bases. Germline loops: CDR1 SGDLS, CDR2 YYNGEE. The CDR3 sequence is 16 residues long. V shed 5 bases and J 2 bases; nucleotides not matched to a gene: 9.

The chain uses TRBV6-2 or TRBV6-3 and TRBJ2-1; D unresolved. The germline V gene has CDR1 MNHEY and CDR2 SVGEGT. This CDR3 contains 15 residues. Trimming shortened V by 5 bases and J by 2 bases, and 13 bases separated the two germline ends. This chain's CDR3 is CASSVLGLTYNEQFF. As DNA, the CDR3 is TGTGCCAGCAGTGTACTTGGGCTCACCTACAATGAGCAGTTCTTC.

This clone was detected only once. The chain is built from TRBV6-6 and TRBJ2-1; a weak D match, TRBD1 (6 bases). The germline V and J ends were trimmed by 2 bases and 2 bases, with 10 bases remaining between them. The germline V gene encodes CDR1 MNHNY and CDR2 SVGAGI (reference sequence). This CDR3 spans 15 amino acids. The DNA of the CDR3 is TGTGCCAGCAGTTACCGGCAGGGGACCTACAATGAGCAGTTCTTC. Protein product: CASSYRQGTYNEQFF.

V and J are TRBV5-5 and TRBJ1-5; 9 positions agree with TRBD1. V was pared by 4 bases and J by 4 bases, with 9 bases of the junction left unmatched. The germline V gene has CDR1 SGHKS and CDR2 YYEKEE (reference sequence). This CDR3 is built from 16 residues. This chain's CDR3 is CASSPIAGTGNQPQHF. The CDR3 region has the DNA TGTGCCAGCAGCCCTATCGCCGGGACAGGGAATCAGCCCCAGCATTTT.